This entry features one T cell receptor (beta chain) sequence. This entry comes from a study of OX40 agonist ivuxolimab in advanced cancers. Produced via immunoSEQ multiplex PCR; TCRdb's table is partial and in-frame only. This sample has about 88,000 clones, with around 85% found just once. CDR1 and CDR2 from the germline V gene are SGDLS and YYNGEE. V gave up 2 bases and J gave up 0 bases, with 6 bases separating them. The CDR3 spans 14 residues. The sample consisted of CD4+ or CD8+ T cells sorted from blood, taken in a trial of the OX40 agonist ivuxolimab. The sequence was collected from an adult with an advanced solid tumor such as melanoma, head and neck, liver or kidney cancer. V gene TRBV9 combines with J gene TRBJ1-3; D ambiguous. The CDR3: CASSVAASGNTIYF. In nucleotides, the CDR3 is TGTGCCAGCAGCGTGGCAGCCTCTGGAAACACCATATATTTT.